A selection of T cell receptor beta chains follows, all from one sample in a study of tumor-infiltrating lymphocytes in primary liver carcinoma. TCRdb ran MiXCR on the multiplex PCR reads and lists one entry per CDR3 protein. Here the sample spans about 120,000 distinct CDR3 sequences, 50% to 70% being singletons. The sample comprised liver tumor tissue from sampling region 1. These receptors were obtained from a woman in her sixties with primary liver carcinoma and hepatitis B virus infection. The CDR3 runs from the conserved cysteine through the conserved F or W. The order of the fields is J gene, D gene, clone size, V gene, CDR3 protein, CDR3 DNA. A D gene is named only where the DNA matches it firmly. Clone size is given for some rows only: seen once, a few or many times, or a class if the clone is expanded.

>TRBJ1-1|TRBD1|many|TRBV10-3
CAIQGASTEAFF
TGTGCCATCCAGGGGGCTAGTACTGAAGCTTTCTTT
>TRBJ2-2|-|-|TRBV6-2/TRBV6-3
CASSYFTGELFF
TGTGCCAGCAGTTACTTCACCGGGGAGCTGTTTTTT
>TRBJ1-1|-|-|TRBV27
CASSLQWGASF
TGTGCCAGCAGTTTACAATGGGGAGCTTCCTTT
>TRBJ2-4|-|-|TRBV28
CASSLRASTFVPQYF
TGTGCCAGCAGTTTGCGGGCCTCAACATTTGTCCCACAGTACTTC
>TRBJ2-1|TRBD2|few|TRBV6-2/TRBV6-3
CASKTNGRAFGEQFF
TGTGCCAGCAAGACTAACGGGAGGGCTTTTGGTGAGCAGTTCTTC
>TRBJ1-4|-|-|TRBV7-8
CASSRTLSRTNEKLFF
TGTGCCAGCAGCCGGACCCTAAGTCGGACTAATGAAAAACTGTTTTTT
>TRBJ2-2|TRBD2|-|TRBV5-1
CASGSSGGRLRELFF
TGCGCCAGCGGCTCTAGCGGGGGTAGGCTTCGAGAGCTGTTTTTT
>TRBJ1-3|TRBD1|-|TRBV11-2
CASSRTGSNTIYF
TGTGCCAGCAGTAGGACAGGGTCGAACACCATATATTTT
>TRBJ2-3|-|-|TRBV11-2
CASSPAPTVKGTDTRYF
TGTGCCAGCAGCCCGGCCCCCACGGTCAAAGGAACAGATACGCGGTATTTT
>TRBJ2-1|TRBD2|-|TRBV6-9
CASNFTSGRYSNEQFF
TGTGCCAGCAACTTTACAAGCGGGAGATATTCCAATGAGCAATTCTTC
>TRBJ2-7|-|-|TRBV11-2
CVSSFSTGRANEQYF
TGTGTCAGCAGCTTCAGTACAGGAAGGGCTAACGAGCAGTACTTC
>TRBJ2-1|-|-|TRBV12-3/TRBV12-4
CASSFMDEQSF
TGTGCCAGTAGTTTTATGGATGAGCAGTCCTTC
>TRBJ1-2|TRBD1|few|TRBV7-8
CASSNRDRGLGIGGYAF
TGTGCCAGCAGCAACCGGGACAGGGGACTAGGTATAGGTGGCTACGCCTTC
>TRBJ2-3|-|few|TRBV20-1
CSARRADGSVDTQYF
TGCAGTGCTAGAAGGGCCGACGGATCCGTAGATACGCAGTATTTT
>TRBJ2-2|TRBD1|few|TRBV5-6
CASSLVSGQGRLFF
TGTGCCAGCAGCTTGGTGAGCGGACAGGGGAGGCTGTTTTTT
>TRBJ1-1|-|many|TRBV29-1
CSAGVFTEAFF
TGCAGCGCAGGGGTTTTCACTGAAGCTTTCTTT
>TRBJ2-5|-|once|TRBV28
CASSLNGGGGETQYF
TGTGCCAGCAGCCTCAATGGGGGTGGTGGGGAGACCCAGTACTTC
>TRBJ2-4|TRBD2|-|TRBV5-6
CASSSGLAGVDKNIQYF
TGTGCCAGCAGCTCAGGACTAGCGGGAGTCGACAAAAACATTCAGTACTTC
>TRBJ2-2|-|-|TRBV12-3/TRBV12-4
CASSQERGSNTGELFF
TGTGCCAGCAGTCAGGAGAGGGGATCGAACACCGGGGAGTTGTTTTTT
>TRBJ2-3|TRBD1|-|TRBV6-1
CASSDGDRVTDTHYF
TGTGCCAGCAGCGACGGAGACAGGGTCACAGATACGCATTATTTT
>TRBJ1-6|-|once|TRBV11-2
CASSLDPGSPPYF
TGTGCCAGCAGCTTAGATCCGGGCTCACCCCCCTACTTT
>TRBJ2-1|-|-|TRBV5-1
CASSRWTGGNEQFF
TGCGCCAGCAGTCGTTGGACCGGGGGCAATGAGCAGTTCTTC
>TRBJ2-3|-|-|TRBV2
CASSGFTDTQYF
TGTGCCAGCAGTGGGTTCACAGATACGCAGTATTTT
>TRBJ2-3|-|-|TRBV12-3/TRBV12-4
CVSSLRAGNTDTQYF
TGTGTAAGCAGCCTAAGGGCCGGGAACACAGATACGCAGTATTTT
>TRBJ1-1|TRBD1|-|TRBV7-9
CASGGTSGTAMNTEAFF
TGTGCCAGCGGCGGGACGTCCGGGACAGCCATGAACACTGAAGCTTTCTTT